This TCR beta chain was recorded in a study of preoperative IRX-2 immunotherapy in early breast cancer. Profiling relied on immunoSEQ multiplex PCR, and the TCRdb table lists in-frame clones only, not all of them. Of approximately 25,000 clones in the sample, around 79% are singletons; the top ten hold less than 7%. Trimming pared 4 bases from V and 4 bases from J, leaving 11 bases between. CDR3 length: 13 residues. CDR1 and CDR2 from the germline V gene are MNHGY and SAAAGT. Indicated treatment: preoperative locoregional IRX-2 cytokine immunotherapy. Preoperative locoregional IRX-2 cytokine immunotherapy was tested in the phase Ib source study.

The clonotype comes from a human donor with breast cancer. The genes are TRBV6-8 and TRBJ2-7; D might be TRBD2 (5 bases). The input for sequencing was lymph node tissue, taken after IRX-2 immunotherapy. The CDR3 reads CASSFAGLYEQYF. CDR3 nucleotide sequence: TGTGCCAGCAGTTTCGCTGGACTGTACGAGCAGTACTTC.